This T cell receptor (beta chain) was profiled in a study of blood T cell repertoires in COVID-19. The overall study: Sites across the United States, Italy and Spain contributed samples from acute and convalescent COVID-19. PBMCs, B-cell-depleted T cells, or T cells provided the cDNA or gDNA that made up the material.

This CDR3 has 13 residues. Trimming removed 5 bases at V and 9 bases at J, with 17 bases between. Authors' analysis steps: Counts of nucleated cells, estimated from reference gene primer amplification, were obtained. Sequencing was performed with immunoSEQ multiplex PCR; in TCRdb, only in-frame clones are kept and a portion is missing. D and trimming were read from the DNA, whereas the V and J calls and clone size are those reported in that table. The repertoire has about 190,000 clones, 70% to 85% of them found once; the top ten carry approximately 13%. The sequenced sample was peripheral blood. J is TRBJ2-7 and V is TRBV12-3 or TRBV12-4, with unresolved D. This TCR was sampled from a man aged 50-60 years who had recovered from COVID-19. The DNA of the CDR3 is TGTGCCAGCAGTAAGAGCGCCGCTGTCGCGCAGTACTTC. Residues: CASSKSAAVAQYF.